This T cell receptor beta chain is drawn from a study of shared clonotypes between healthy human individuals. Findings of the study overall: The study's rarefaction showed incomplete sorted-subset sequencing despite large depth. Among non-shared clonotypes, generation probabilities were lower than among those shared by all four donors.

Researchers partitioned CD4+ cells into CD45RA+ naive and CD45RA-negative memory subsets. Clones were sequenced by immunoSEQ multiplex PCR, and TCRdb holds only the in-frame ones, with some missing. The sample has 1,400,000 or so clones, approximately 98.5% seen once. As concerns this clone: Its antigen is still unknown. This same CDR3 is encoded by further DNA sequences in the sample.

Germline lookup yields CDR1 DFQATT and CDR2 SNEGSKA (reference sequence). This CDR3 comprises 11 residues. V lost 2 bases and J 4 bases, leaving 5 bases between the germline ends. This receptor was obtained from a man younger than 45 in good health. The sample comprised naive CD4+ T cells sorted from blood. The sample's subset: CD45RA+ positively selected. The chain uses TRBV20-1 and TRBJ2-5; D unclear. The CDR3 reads CSARILETQYF. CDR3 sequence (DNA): TGCAGTGCTAGAATTTTAGAGACCCAGTACTTC.